The clone carrying this T cell receptor beta chain has only a few counts. The data were taken from a study of blood T cell repertoires in COVID-19. At the level of the study: Collection of acute and convalescent COVID-19 samples took place in the United States, Italy and Spain.

How the authors handled the data: Amplification from reference gene primers served as the basis for estimated nucleated cell counts. The data were produced by immunoSEQ multiplex PCR, yet TCRdb's version contains in-frame clones alone and is incomplete. That table furnishes V, J and clone size, whereas the DNA furnished D and trimming. This table has over 100,000 clones, approximately 80% appearing once. Unmatched junction bases numbered 7, after V lost 3 bases and J lost 6 bases. CDR1 SQVTM and CDR2 ANQGSEA come from the germline V gene. CDR3 length: 13 residues. The sequence came from an elderly woman with acute or convalescent COVID-19. The chain combines TRBV29-1 with TRBJ2-7; TRBD1 agrees at 8 bases. Sequencing was done on a sample of peripheral blood. Written as DNA, the CDR3 is TGCAGCGTTGACGAAACAGGGGGTGGCGAGCAGTACTTC. Residues: CSVDETGGGEQYF.